A selection of T cell receptor beta chains follows, all from one sample in a study of T cells after yellow fever vaccination. In TCRdb, the 5' RACE reads were re-called with MiXCR into one record per CDR3 protein. The profile shows about 63,000 distinct CDR3 sequences, around 7.4% of them singletons. The sequenced sample was CD8+ T cells sorted from PBMCs, obtained 15 days after the yellow fever booster vaccination. These receptors were taken from a young man who received the YFV17D yellow fever vaccine. CDR3s include the opening cysteine and the closing phenylalanine or tryptophan. A D gene is named only where the DNA matches it firmly. Clone size appears in some rows only: once, few, many, or a class for an expanded clone.

abundance	d_gene	v_gene	j_gene	CDR3aa	CDR3nt
.	TRBD2	TRBV5-4	TRBJ2-1	CASSGTSGQFYNEQFF	TGTGCCAGCAGCGGGACTAGCGGGCAATTTTACAATGAGCAGTTCTTC
many	.	TRBV19	TRBJ2-5	CASGREETQYF	TGTGCCAGTGGACGGGAAGAGACCCAGTACTTC
many	.	TRBV7-2	TRBJ1-2	CASVNQQGDYGYTF	TGTGCCAGCGTGAACCAACAGGGAGACTATGGCTACACCTTC
many	TRBD1	TRBV7-9	TRBJ2-7	CASSSTGVEQYF	TGTGCCAGCAGCTCGACAGGGGTCGAGCAGTACTTC
many	.	TRBV9	TRBJ2-1	CASSVVGGRGGEQFF	TGTGCCAGCAGCGTAGTGGGAGGTAGAGGGGGTGAGCAGTTCTTC
many	.	TRBV7-9	TRBJ2-1	CASSLGTINEQFF	TGTGCCAGCAGCTTAGGGACTATCAATGAGCAGTTCTTC
many	TRBD2	TRBV4-3	TRBJ2-7	CASSQDTQRLAASYEQYF	TGCGCCAGCAGCCAAGATACCCAACGGCTAGCGGCCTCCTACGAGCAGTACTTC
many	TRBD2	TRBV20-1	TRBJ2-7	CSASEPSGSFYEQYF	TGCAGTGCTAGTGAGCCTAGCGGGAGTTTCTACGAGCAGTACTTC
many	.	TRBV5-1	TRBJ1-1	CASSIQQGANTEAFF	TGCGCCAGCAGCATCCAACAGGGTGCGAACACTGAAGCTTTCTTT
many	TRBD2	TRBV7-8	TRBJ2-7	CASSLEGTSGIYEQYF	TGTGCCAGCAGCTTAGAAGGGACTAGCGGGATTTACGAGCAGTACTTC
many	.	TRBV20-1	TRBJ1-2	CSARDSSDGGLTYTF	TGCAGTGCTAGAGATTCCTCGGACGGCGGTTTGACCTACACCTTC
many	.	TRBV5-1	TRBJ2-1	CASSPRDTIPEQFF	TGCGCCAGCAGCCCCCGGGACACCATACCTGAGCAGTTCTTC
many	TRBD1	TRBV29-1	TRBJ2-5	CSVEETGGGETQYF	TGCAGCGTTGAAGAGACAGGGGGCGGGGAGACCCAGTACTTC
few	TRBD1	TRBV7-8	TRBJ1-2	CASSSSGTGASGYTF	TGTGCCAGCAGCTCCTCCGGGACAGGGGCGTCTGGCTACACCTTC
many	.	TRBV14	TRBJ2-4	CASSQGTGQFNIQYF	TGTGCCAGCAGCCAGGGAACAGGCCAGTTTAACATTCAGTACTTC
many	.	TRBV29-1	TRBJ2-1	CSVDGTALNEQFF	TGCAGCGTGGACGGGACTGCGCTTAATGAGCAGTTCTTC
many	TRBD2	TRBV27	TRBJ2-6	CASSFLAGAPSGANVLTF	TGTGCCAGCAGTTTTCTAGCGGGAGCGCCCTCTGGGGCCAACGTCCTGACTTTC
.	.	TRBV3-1	TRBJ2-7	CASGSGAYEQYF	TGTGCCAGCGGGAGTGGGGCCTACGAGCAGTACTTC
many	.	TRBV5-1	TRBJ2-7	CASSYSTGFAYEQYF	TGCGCCAGCAGCTACAGCACGGGATTCGCCTACGAGCAGTACTTC
few	.	TRBV6-1	TRBJ2-7	CASTGGPAGQTYEQYF	TGTGCCAGCACGGGGGGACCAGCGGGACAGACCTACGAGCAGTACTTC
few	TRBD2	TRBV7-2	TRBJ2-3	CASSFILLAGNTDTQYF	TGTGCCAGCAGCTTCATATTGCTAGCGGGGAACACAGATACGCAGTATTTT
many	TRBD2	TRBV12-3/TRBV12-4	TRBJ2-3	CASRSAGVIDTQYF	TGTGCCAGCAGATCAGCGGGAGTGATAGATACGCAGTATTTT
many	.	TRBV5-1	TRBJ1-1	CASSLDGTEAFF	TGCGCCAGCAGCTTGGATGGGACCGAAGCTTTCTTT
many	.	TRBV24-1	TRBJ1-5	CATPNGSHRFNQPQHF	TGTGCCACCCCGAACGGGAGTCATCGATTCAATCAGCCCCAGCATTTT
many	.	TRBV6-2/TRBV6-3	TRBJ2-1	CASSQFAAYNEQFF	TGTGCCAGCAGCCAATTTGCGGCCTACAATGAGCAGTTCTTC
many	.	TRBV12-3/TRBV12-4	TRBJ1-5	CASSLGSNQPQHF	TGTGCCAGCAGTTTAGGTAGCAATCAGCCCCAGCATTTT
many	.	TRBV6-5	TRBJ1-1	CASSYSGGNTEAFF	TGTGCCAGCAGTTATTCCGGGGGGAACACTGAAGCTTTCTTT
many	.	TRBV6-2/TRBV6-3	TRBJ1-2	CASSYDKNGYTF	TGTGCCAGCAGTTACGACAAGAATGGCTACACCTTC
many	TRBD2	TRBV6-2/TRBV6-3	TRBJ2-1	CASSLEEAAGDGLYEQFF	TGTGCCAGCAGTTTGGAGGAGGCGGCGGGAGATGGGCTATATGAGCAGTTCTTC
.	.	TRBV6-5	TRBJ1-6	CASSMDGAPGIHNSPLHF	TGTGCCAGCAGTATGGACGGAGCACCGGGGATCCATAATTCACCCCTCCACTTT
many	TRBD2	TRBV12-3/TRBV12-4	TRBJ2-1	CASSFLAEPGQFF	TGTGCCAGCAGTTTCCTAGCGGAGCCTGGGCAGTTCTTC
many	TRBD1	TRBV6-1	TRBJ1-6	CASSEKTGFPSPLHF	TGTGCCAGCAGTGAAAAGACAGGGTTCCCTTCACCCCTCCACTTT
many	.	TRBV27	TRBJ2-1	CASSPDLWTLFF	TGTGCCAGCAGTCCTGACCTATGGACTCTGTTCTTC